This passage covers 27 T cell receptor beta chains from one sample sequenced in a study of Graves' ophthalmopathy and Graves' hyperthyroidism. RNA transcripts provided the template for amplifying TCR beta CDR3 regions. Scientists carried out first-round RT-PCR using HTBI primers and then a second-round multiplex PCR. One entry per CDR3 protein, called by TCRdb with MiXCR from the multiplex PCR reads. The sample carries approximately 540,000 distinct CDR3 sequences, under 45% recorded once. The sequenced material came from peripheral blood or thyroid tissue (not recorded which). These receptors all stem from an adult man with Graves' hyperthyroidism.

This clonotype came up many times. V and J are TRBV20-1 and TRBJ2-5; D is unclear. Trimming stripped 4 bases from V and 1 base from J, with 10 bases between. CDR1 and CDR2 from the germline V gene are DFQATT and SNEGSKA (reference sequence). The CDR3 is 13 residues long. This chain's CDR3 is CSAKGWVQETQYF. The CDR3 DNA is TGCAGTGCTAAGGGCTGGGTCCAAGAGACCCAGTACTTC.

The table lists this clonotype with many counts. The gene calls are TRBV25-1 and TRBJ1-2; D might be TRBD1 (5 bases). Per germline, CDR1 MGHDK and CDR2 SYGVNS. V was shortened by 1 base and J by 5 bases, with 14 bases between the two germline ends. The CDR3 is 15 residues long. CDR3 sequence reads: CASSEWRGTEYGYTF. The CDR3, as DNA: TGTGCCAGCAGTGAATGGAGGGGCACGGAGTATGGCTACACCTTC.

This chain connects TRBV7-9 to TRBJ1-2, with TRBD1 identical over 9 bases. The CDR3 runs 12 residues. Per germline, CDR1 SEHNR and CDR2 FQNEAQ (reference sequence). V trimming: 6 bases; J trimming: 8 bases; junction bases outside the gene matches: 4. For the CDR3, the DNA is TGTGCCAGCAGTTACGGGACAGGGGGCTACACCTTC. Translation: CASSYGTGGYTF.

About this clonotype: Since a much larger clone is just one base distant, this may be a read error. The chain employs TRBV19 and TRBJ1-3, with TRBD1 as a possible D gene (6 bases). The CDR3 totals 14 residues. Germline CDR1 and CDR2: LNHDA and SQIVND (reference sequence). The CDR3 spells CASSGQTSGNTTYF. The CDR3 bases are TGTGCCAGTAGTGGACAGACCTCTGGAAACACCACATATTTT.

Ten or more counts support this clonotype. The genes are TRBV5-1 and TRBJ2-5; possibly TRBD1 or TRBD2 for D (5 bases each). CDR3 length: 13 amino acids. CDR1 and CDR2 (germline): SGHRS, YFSETQ. V lost 0 bases and J 6 bases, leaving 9 bases between the germline ends. The CDR3 loop reads CASSLGDGKTQYF. The CDR3 DNA reads TGCGCCAGCAGCTTGGGGGACGGGAAGACCCAGTACTTC.

This rearrangement joins TRBV20-1 to TRBJ1-6, with a weak D call TRBD1 (5 bases). This CDR3 is 15 amino acids long. The V end lost 2 bases, the J end lost 10 bases, and 18 bases lay between the germline ends. Germline lookup yields CDR1 DFQATT and CDR2 SNEGSKA (reference sequence). CDR3: CSARRGGAGNSPLHF. The CDR3 DNA sequence: TGCAGTGCTAGAAGGGGCGGGGCTGGGAACTCACCCCTCCACTTT.

The V gene is TRBV7-9, the J gene TRBJ1-4; 7 nucleotides match TRBD1. Unmatched junction bases numbered 7, after V lost 6 bases and J lost 6 bases. This CDR3 spans 14 amino acids. Germline V lookup: CDR1 SEHNR, CDR2 FQNEAQ (reference sequence). The CDR3 DNA reads TGTGCCAGCAGTTCGACAGGGCGGCATGAAAAACTGTTTTTT. Translating it yields CASSSTGRHEKLFF.

The rearrangement uses TRBV28 and TRBJ1-1; no reliable D call. Trimming took off 2 bases at V and 0 bases at J, with 19 bases between the two ends. The germline V gene encodes CDR1 MDHEN and CDR2 SYDVKM. The CDR3 loop spans 18 amino acids. This CDR3 is CASSLIWPPGALNTEAFF. The CDR3 DNA is TGTGCCAGCAGTTTAATATGGCCACCGGGTGCATTGAACACTGAAGCTTTCTTT.

The rearrangement uses TRBV28 and TRBJ2-5; D ambiguous. The V gene lost 1 base and the J gene lost 5 bases, with 5 bases spanning the gap. CDR1 is MDHEN and CDR2 is SYDVKM in the germline V gene. The CDR3 is 12 residues long. CDR3 bases: TGTGCCAGCAGTTTATCCCCGGAGACCCAGTACTTC. It is translated as CASSLSPETQYF.

This chain uses TRBV7-8 with TRBJ2-2; D might be TRBD1 (5 bases). Trimming stripped 2 bases from V and 2 bases from J, with 15 bases between. The CDR3 is 17 amino acids. Germline V lookup: CDR1 SGHVS, CDR2 FQNEAQ. CDR3 in DNA: TGTGCCAGCAGCTTACAAGGGGTTGCTGGAAACACCGGGGAGCTGTTTTTT. Translated, it gives CASSLQGVAGNTGELFF.

This clonotype showed up just a few times. The chain links TRBV6-6 to TRBJ1-5; maybe TRBD1 (6 bases). The CDR3 is made up of 15 amino acids. Germline loops: CDR1 MNHNY, CDR2 SVGAGI (reference sequence). The germline V and J ends were trimmed by 7 bases and 3 bases, with 16 bases remaining between them. The CDR3 bases are TGTGCCAGCACCCTGGACAGTCTCTCCAATCAGCCCCAGCATTTT. Translation gives CASTLDSLSNQPQHF.

The chain links TRBV5-1 to TRBJ2-5; tentative D call: TRBD1 (6 bases). Germline V gene sequence: CDR1 SGHRS, CDR2 YFSETQ. This CDR3 contains 13 residues. Trimming shortened V by 3 bases and J by 5 bases, and 11 bases separated the two germline ends. The CDR3 loop reads CASSSYTGETQYF. In DNA, the CDR3 is TGCGCCAGCAGCTCTTATACAGGGGAGACCCAGTACTTC. Drawing the rest from reference TRBV5-1 and TRBJ2-5, the complete variable domain is KAGVTQTPRYLIKTRGQQVTLSCSPISGHRSVSWYQQTPGQGLQFLFEYFSETQRNKGNFPGRFSGRQFSNSRSEMNVSTLELGDSALYLCASSSYTGETQYFGPGTRLLVL.

The chain joins TRBV10-3 to TRBJ1-4; weak D call: TRBD1 (6 bases). V lost 2 bases and J 1 base, leaving 14 bases between the germline ends. The CDR3 runs to 17 residues. Germline V gives CDR1 ENHRY, CDR2 SYGVKD. DNA for the CDR3: TGTGCCATCAGTGAGAGGGCAGGGGCGGAAACTAATGAAAAACTGTTTTTT. Translated: CAISERAGAETNEKLFF.

This chain links TRBV15 with TRBJ1-1; D is perhaps TRBD1 (5 bases). The ends were cut back, 0 bases at V and 7 bases at J, with 12 bases in the middle. The germline V gene encodes CDR1 LNHNV and CDR2 YYDKDF (reference sequence). The CDR3 is made up of 14 amino acids. CDR3 DNA sequence: TGTGCCACCAGCAGAGATCTGACAGCTGGTGAAGCTTTCTTT. Its translation is CATSRDLTAGEAFF.

This clonotype appeared a few times. V is TRBV16 and J is TRBJ2-2; TRBD1 matches at 8 bases. After removal of 7 bases from V and 1 base from J, the junction contained 11 bases not matched to a gene. Per germline, CDR1 KGHSY and CDR2 FQNENV. This CDR3 is built from 17 residues. The CDR3 is CASTLSRDRLNTGELFF. The CDR3 DNA sequence: TGTGCCAGCACCCTGTCCCGGGACAGGTTGAACACCGGGGAGCTGTTTTTT.

This sequence joins TRBV7-9 and TRBJ1-2; TRBD1 matches 7 bases. Germline CDR1 is SEHNR and CDR2 is FQNEAQ (reference sequence). Trimming cost V 5 bases and J 2 bases; bases outside gene matches: 8. The CDR3 loop spans 15 amino acids. CDR3 nucleotides: TGTGCCAGCAGCCTGCGACCGGGACAGAACTATGGCTACACCTTC. It translates to CASSLRPGQNYGYTF.

In this sample, this clonotype turned up a few times. The J gene is TRBJ1-1, the V gene TRBV7-9; TRBD1 agrees at 8 bases. Germline V gene lookup returns CDR1 SEHNR and CDR2 FQNEAQ (reference sequence). Germline trimming cut 3 bases from V and 1 base from J; bases unmatched to any gene: 16. The CDR3 length is 19 residues. CDR3 in DNA: TGTGCCAGCAGCTTGTCCCCACTAAACAGGGGGTACCCGAACACTGAAGCTTTCTTT. This translates into CASSLSPLNRGYPNTEAFF.

This clonotype has more than one count but fewer than ten. V gene TRBV3-1 combines with J gene TRBJ1-2; TRBD1 matches at 7 bases. The CDR3 is 15 residues long. Losses at the gene ends were 6 bases for V and 2 bases for J; bases not matched to a gene: 9. In germline, CDR1 is LGHDT, CDR2 YNNKEL (reference sequence). The CDR3 loop reads CASSRGPGQNYGYTF. Here the CDR3 DNA reads TGTGCCAGCAGTCGAGGACCGGGACAGAACTATGGCTACACCTTC.

This chain uses TRBV7-6 with TRBJ1-4, with D unresolved. V gave up 5 bases and J gave up 7 bases, with 8 bases separating them. Germline V lookup: CDR1 SGHVS, CDR2 FNYEAQ. The CDR3 is 12 residues long. The CDR3 DNA follows: TGTGCCAGCAGCCCGGGAGTTGAAAAACTGTTTTTT. Translation: CASSPGVEKLFF.

This clonotype was counted only a few times. V gene TRBV3-1 combines with J gene TRBJ2-5; the D gene could be TRBD1 or TRBD2 (5 bases each). The CDR3 extends over 15 amino acids. From germline, CDR1 is LGHDT and CDR2 YNNKEL (reference sequence). Between the trimmed V and J ends, which lost 1 base and 1 base, there was a span of 10 bases. In nucleotides, the CDR3 is TGTGCCAGCAGCCAAGTTATTGGGGGCCAAGAGACCCAGTACTTC. Translation gives CASSQVIGGQETQYF.

This clonotype occurred a few times. This chain joins TRBV7-9 and TRBJ1-6; the D is unclear. CDR1 and CDR2 (germline): SEHNR, FQNEAQ (reference sequence). CDR3 size: 15 residues. The V gene lost 5 bases and the J gene lost 8 bases, with 16 bases spanning the gap. In DNA, the CDR3 is TGTGCCAGCAGCCGTTACGTCGTGGTTGATTCACCCCTCCACTTT. This codes for CASSRYVVVDSPLHF.

This clonotype was seen many times. The J gene is TRBJ1-2, the V gene TRBV28; D gene uncertain. V was cut by 7 bases and J by 2 bases, with 5 bases left in between. The CDR3 extends over 11 amino acids. Germline loops: CDR1 MDHEN, CDR2 SYDVKM. The CDR3 region has the DNA TGTGCCAGCATCACAAACTATGGCTACACCTTC. Its protein product is CASITNYGYTF.

To note about this clonotype: An end of the junction does not agree with germline; a read error may underlie this. This chain connects TRBV10-3 to TRBJ1-2; 8 bases match TRBD1. The CDR3 length is 15 residues. CDR1 and CDR2 from the germline V gene are ENHRY and SYGVKD. CDR3 sequence (DNA): TGTGCCAGCAGTGAAACCTTGTGGACAGGGTATGGCTACACCTTC. This translates into CASSETLWTGYGYTF.

This clonotype was detected ten times or more. The rearrangement links TRBV7-2 to TRBJ2-7; either TRBD1 or TRBD2 may fit D (5 bases each). Germline V CDR1 and CDR2: SGHTA, FQGNSA. Trimming took 5 bases from V and 3 from J, leaving 17 bases between them. This CDR3 spans 15 amino acids. The CDR3 protein is CASSPKEGPLYEQYF. CDR3 coding DNA: TGTGCCAGCAGCCCTAAAGAGGGGCCTCTCTACGAGCAGTACTTC. Drawing the rest from reference TRBV7-2 and TRBJ2-7, the complete variable domain is GAGVSQSPSNKVTEKGKDVELRCDPISGHTALYWYRQSLGQGLEFLIYFQGNSAPDKSGLPSDRFSAERTGGSVSTLTIQRTQQEDSAVYLCASSPKEGPLYEQYFGPGTRLTVT.

As regards this clonotype: Sequence at one end of the junction differs from germline and may be a read error. The chain is built from TRBV5-5 and TRBJ2-7; no clear D. The J call may be mistaken, given a closer DNA end match to TRBJ2-1. This CDR3 has 14 residues. Germline V CDR1 and CDR2: SGHKS, YYEKEE (reference sequence). CDR3 loop: CASSDGPPYNEQFF. The CDR3 nucleotides are TGCGCCAGCAGCGATGGTCCCCCCTACAATGAGCAGTTCTTC.

About this clonotype: A read error is possible here, since a much larger clone lies one base away. V and J are TRBV19 and TRBJ2-5; 7 nucleotides agree with TRBD1. The CDR3 runs to 16 residues. Looked up from germline, CDR1 is LNHDA and CDR2 is SQIVND (reference sequence). CDR3 protein: CTSSSTGQDNQETQYF. DNA for the CDR3: TGTACCAGTAGTTCGACCGGACAGGACAACCAAGAGACCCAGTACTTC. The full variable domain, rest sourced from reference TRBV19 and TRBJ2-5, is DGGITQSPKYLFRKEGQNVTLSCEQNLNHDAMYWYRQDPGQGLRLIYYSQIVNDFQKGDIAEGYSVSREKKESFPLTVTSAQKNPTAFYLCTSSSTGQDNQETQYFGPGTRLLVL.

Comments on this clonotype: A much larger clone differs from this one at a single base, so this may be a read error. This chain links TRBV6-2 or TRBV6-3 with TRBJ1-1, with a tentative D call TRBD1 (5 bases). This CDR3 is 14 amino acids long. Per germline, CDR1 MNHEY and CDR2 SVGEGT. In DNA, the CDR3 is TGTGCCAGCAGTGAAGCCGACCAGGACACTGAAGCTTCCTTT. It specifies CASSEADQDTEASF.